Each of the 21 T cell receptor beta chains below was sequenced from the same sample in a study of shared clonotypes between healthy human individuals. Profiled with immunoSEQ multiplex PCR; TCRdb holds only in-frame clones, not every one. The data hold around 1.5 million clones, with roughly 98% observed a single time. Sequenced input: naive CD4+ T cells sorted from blood. Regarding subset: CD45RA+ positively selected. The origin of the receptors is a man younger than 40 in good health.

The chain combines TRBV5-4 with TRBJ2-3; 10 nucleotides line up with TRBD2. The junction had 2 bases not matched to a gene; V was cut back by 0 bases and J by 1 base. CDR3 size: 16 residues. From germline, CDR1 is SGHNT and CDR2 YYREEE (reference sequence). CDR3 amino acids: CASSLGGLARTDTQYF. Written as DNA, the CDR3 is TGTGCCAGCAGCTTGGGGGGACTAGCGCGCACAGATACGCAGTATTTT.

The DNA for the CDR3 is TGTGCCAGCAGCGTATCTAGCGCTCCGAACACCGGGGAGCTGTTTTTT. Protein: CASSVSSAPNTGELFF. V and J are TRBV9 and TRBJ2-2; D perhaps matches TRBD2 (6 bases). The CDR3 covers 16 residues. Germline V gives CDR1 SGDLS, CDR2 YYNGEE. V lost 1 base to trimming and J lost 0 bases, with 10 bases between them.

The genes are TRBV18 and TRBJ2-1, with D perhaps TRBD2 (5 bases). The CDR3 sequence is 17 residues long. V lost 3 bases and J lost 0, with 15 bases in between. Germline loops: CDR1 KGHSH, CDR2 LQKENI. The CDR3 DNA sequence: TGTGCCAGCTCACCCCCGGAGATTGCGGGCTCCTACAATGAGCAGTTCTTC. Translated: CASSPPEIAGSYNEQFF.

The rearrangement joins TRBV5-1 to TRBJ1-1; D gene ambiguous. V was clipped by 0 bases and J by 7 bases, with 13 bases between them. Looked up from germline, CDR1 is SGHRS and CDR2 is YFSETQ. This CDR3 contains 14 residues. Here the CDR3 reads CASSLDASRDEAFF. The CDR3 DNA reads TGCGCCAGCAGCTTGGACGCGTCACGAGATGAAGCTTTCTTT. The variable domain in full, with the rest retrieved from reference TRBV5-1 and TRBJ1-1, is KAGVTQTPRYLIKTRGQQVTLSCSPISGHRSVSWYQQTPGQGLQFLFEYFSETQRNKGNFPGRFSGRQFSNSRSEMNVSTLELGDSALYLCASSLDASRDEAFFGQGTRLTVV.

V gene TRBV29-1 combines with J gene TRBJ2-3; tentatively, D is TRBD1 or TRBD2 (5 bases each). The CDR3 is made up of 17 amino acids. V dropped 6 bases and J dropped 2 bases, with 24 bases sitting between them. CDR1 is SQVTM and CDR2 is ANQGSEA in the germline V gene. This chain's CDR3 is CSVLGTRRRGATDTQYF. CDR3 DNA: TGCAGCGTCTTGGGGACCAGGCGGAGAGGGGCCACAGATACGCAGTATTTT.

The chain carries TRBV9 and TRBJ2-1, with TRBD2 identical over 7 bases. This CDR3 contains 15 residues. Trimming cost V 0 bases and J 4 bases; bases outside gene matches: 4. Germline V gene data show CDR1 as SGDLS and CDR2 as YYNGEE. For the CDR3, the DNA is TGTGCCAGCAGCGTAGACACTAGCGAGTACAATGAGCAGTTCTTC. It is translated as CASSVDTSEYNEQFF.

V is TRBV7-6 and J is TRBJ2-3; unclear D gene. Germline loops: CDR1 SGHVS, CDR2 FNYEAQ. The CDR3 runs 14 residues. V was cut by 1 base and J by 6 bases, with 11 bases left in between. The CDR3 nucleotides read TGTGCCAGCAGCTTAGTTTTTGAGTCTGATACGCAGTATTTT. Its protein is CASSLVFESDTQYF.

The chain carries TRBV5-1 and TRBJ2-1, with D possibly TRBD1 on 5 matching bases. The V gene's germline CDR1 is SGHRS and CDR2 YFSETQ. The CDR3 totals 16 residues. V lost 3 bases to trimming and J lost 0 bases, with 13 bases between them. CDR3 DNA: TGCGCCAGCAGCTACGGACAAGGGTCCTCCTACAATGAGCAGTTCTTC. Translated, it gives CASSYGQGSSYNEQFF.

This chain's CDR3 is CAWSVGAGGEETQYF. Written as DNA, the CDR3 is TGTGCCTGGAGTGTAGGGGCGGGAGGGGAAGAGACCCAGTACTTC. The chain employs TRBV30 and TRBJ2-5, with 9 bases that match TRBD2. Per the germline V gene, CDR1 is GTSNPN and CDR2 is SVGIG (reference sequence). The CDR3 loop spans 15 amino acids. V was clipped by 0 bases and J by 3 bases; unmatched bases: 5.

This clone was detected once. This chain uses TRBV14 with TRBJ2-1, with D hard to call. The ends were cut back, 0 bases at V and 0 bases at J, with 9 bases in the middle. Germline CDR1 SGHDN, CDR2 FVKESK. The CDR3 runs 16 residues. DNA of the CDR3: TGTGCCAGCAGCCAAGATCGCCTCCCCTCCTACAATGAGCAGTTCTTC. Amino acid sequence: CASSQDRLPSYNEQFF. Supplemented by reference TRBV14 and TRBJ2-1, the full variable domain reads EAGVTQFPSHSVIEKGQTVTLRCDPISGHDNLYWYRRVMGKEIKFLLHFVKESKQDESGMPNNRFLAERTGGTYSTLKVQPAELEDSGVYFCASSQDRLPSYNEQFFGPGTRLTVL.

J is TRBJ1-5 and V is TRBV10-3; D not certain. V was trimmed by 7 bases and J by 1 base, leaving 8 bases between them. The CDR3 sequence is 13 residues long. Per germline, CDR1 ENHRY and CDR2 SYGVKD. CDR3 loop: CAIKRESNQPQHF. For the CDR3, the DNA is TGTGCCATCAAAAGGGAGAGCAATCAGCCCCAGCATTTT.

The V gene is TRBV28, the J gene TRBJ2-7; 9 bases map to TRBD1. J lost 4 bases, V lost 7 bases, and 8 bases had no gene match. This CDR3 has 14 amino acids. The germline gives CDR1 MDHEN, CDR2 SYDVKM. CDR3: CASNLLGTGYEQYF. The CDR3 DNA sequence: TGTGCCAGCAATCTACTCGGGACAGGGTACGAGCAGTACTTC.

The J gene is TRBJ2-3, the V gene TRBV6-1; a weak D match, TRBD2 (6 bases). The CDR3 is 15 residues long. The ends were cut back, 6 bases at V and 2 bases at J, with 15 bases in the middle. CDR1 is MNHNS and CDR2 is SASEGT in the germline V gene. CDR3 protein: CASRTSPGDTDTQYF. DNA for the CDR3: TGTGCCAGCAGGACGAGCCCGGGGGACACAGATACGCAGTATTTT.

Turning to this clone: The same CDR3 is also encoded by other DNA sequences in this sample. This sequence joins TRBV20-1 and TRBJ2-3; D remains unclear. Germline V gene sequence: CDR1 DFQATT, CDR2 SNEGSKA (reference sequence). V was cut by 4 bases and J by 4 bases, with 6 bases left in between. The CDR3 is 11 amino acids. In DNA, the CDR3 is TGCAGTGCTACCCTAGCAGATACGCAGTATTTT. It specifies CSATLADTQYF.

The rearrangement joins TRBV19 to TRBJ2-7; no firm D call. The CDR3 extends over 12 amino acids. CDR1 and CDR2 (germline): LNHDA, SQIVND (reference sequence). V was shortened by 3 bases and J by 3 bases, with 6 bases between the two germline ends. For the CDR3, the DNA is TGTGCCAGTAGTATGACGGGCTACGAGCAGTACTTC. As protein: CASSMTGYEQYF. Full variable domain (missing parts from reference TRBV19 and TRBJ2-7): DGGITQSPKYLFRKEGQNVTLSCEQNLNHDAMYWYRQDPGQGLRLIYYSQIVNDFQKGDIAEGYSVSREKKESFPLTVTSAQKNPTAFYLCASSMTGYEQYFGPGTRLTVT.

V and J are TRBV29-1 and TRBJ1-1; D gene unclear. V was trimmed by 4 bases and J by 1 base, leaving 10 bases between them. Germline V gene lookup returns CDR1 SQVTM and CDR2 ANQGSEA. This CDR3 contains 13 residues. The CDR3 DNA reads TGCAGCGTTGCCGGACTGACGAACACTGAAGCTTTCTTT. Amino acids: CSVAGLTNTEAFF.

This sequence joins TRBV6-6 and TRBJ2-1; TRBD1 might be the D (6 bases). The germline gives CDR1 MNHNY, CDR2 SVGAGI (reference sequence). With 5 bases removed from V and 6 bases from J, the gap between germline ends came to 14 bases. The CDR3 length is 14 residues. Here the CDR3 reads CASSASGQINEQFF. The DNA of the CDR3 is TGTGCCAGCAGTGCCTCCGGACAGATCAATGAGCAGTTCTTC.

V usage is TRBV2 and J usage is TRBJ2-3; D may be TRBD2 (5 bases). V was trimmed by 7 bases and J by 4 bases, leaving 15 bases between them. The CDR3 runs 14 residues. Germline CDR1 and CDR2: SNHLY and FYNNEI. The CDR3 DNA sequence: TGTGCCAGCAAGGACGGGGTTAGGGCAGATACGCAGTATTTT. Its translation is CASKDGVRADTQYF.

The gene calls are TRBV4-3 and TRBJ2-1, with D unclear. The germline V gene encodes CDR1 LGHNA and CDR2 YSLEER. This CDR3 comprises 13 residues. Trimming removed 4 bases from V and 9 bases from J, with 13 bases in between. The CDR3, as DNA: TGCGCCAGCAGCCCCGCCCATGATGGTGAGCAGTTCTTC. Protein: CASSPAHDGEQFF.

The J gene is TRBJ2-1, the V gene TRBV7-2; TRBD2 aligns across 14 bases. V was clipped by 6 bases and J by 6 bases; unmatched bases: 16. CDR3 size: 19 residues. Germline V gives CDR1 SGHTA, CDR2 FQGNSA. CDR3 in DNA: TGTGCCAGCAGAGGGCCGTTGCGACTAGCGGGAGGGCCTGTCAATGAGCAGTTCTTC. This sequence encodes CASRGPLRLAGGPVNEQFF.

The CDR3 region has the DNA TGTGCCAGCAGCCAACAGCGGGACGGGGAGCTGTTTTTT. Translating it yields CASSQQRDGELFF. The chain couples TRBV7-3 to TRBJ2-2; the match to TRBD2 covers 7 bases. The CDR3 loop spans 13 amino acids. In germline, CDR1 is SGHTA, CDR2 FQGTGA. Losses at the gene ends were 5 bases for V and 7 bases for J; bases not matched to a gene: 4.